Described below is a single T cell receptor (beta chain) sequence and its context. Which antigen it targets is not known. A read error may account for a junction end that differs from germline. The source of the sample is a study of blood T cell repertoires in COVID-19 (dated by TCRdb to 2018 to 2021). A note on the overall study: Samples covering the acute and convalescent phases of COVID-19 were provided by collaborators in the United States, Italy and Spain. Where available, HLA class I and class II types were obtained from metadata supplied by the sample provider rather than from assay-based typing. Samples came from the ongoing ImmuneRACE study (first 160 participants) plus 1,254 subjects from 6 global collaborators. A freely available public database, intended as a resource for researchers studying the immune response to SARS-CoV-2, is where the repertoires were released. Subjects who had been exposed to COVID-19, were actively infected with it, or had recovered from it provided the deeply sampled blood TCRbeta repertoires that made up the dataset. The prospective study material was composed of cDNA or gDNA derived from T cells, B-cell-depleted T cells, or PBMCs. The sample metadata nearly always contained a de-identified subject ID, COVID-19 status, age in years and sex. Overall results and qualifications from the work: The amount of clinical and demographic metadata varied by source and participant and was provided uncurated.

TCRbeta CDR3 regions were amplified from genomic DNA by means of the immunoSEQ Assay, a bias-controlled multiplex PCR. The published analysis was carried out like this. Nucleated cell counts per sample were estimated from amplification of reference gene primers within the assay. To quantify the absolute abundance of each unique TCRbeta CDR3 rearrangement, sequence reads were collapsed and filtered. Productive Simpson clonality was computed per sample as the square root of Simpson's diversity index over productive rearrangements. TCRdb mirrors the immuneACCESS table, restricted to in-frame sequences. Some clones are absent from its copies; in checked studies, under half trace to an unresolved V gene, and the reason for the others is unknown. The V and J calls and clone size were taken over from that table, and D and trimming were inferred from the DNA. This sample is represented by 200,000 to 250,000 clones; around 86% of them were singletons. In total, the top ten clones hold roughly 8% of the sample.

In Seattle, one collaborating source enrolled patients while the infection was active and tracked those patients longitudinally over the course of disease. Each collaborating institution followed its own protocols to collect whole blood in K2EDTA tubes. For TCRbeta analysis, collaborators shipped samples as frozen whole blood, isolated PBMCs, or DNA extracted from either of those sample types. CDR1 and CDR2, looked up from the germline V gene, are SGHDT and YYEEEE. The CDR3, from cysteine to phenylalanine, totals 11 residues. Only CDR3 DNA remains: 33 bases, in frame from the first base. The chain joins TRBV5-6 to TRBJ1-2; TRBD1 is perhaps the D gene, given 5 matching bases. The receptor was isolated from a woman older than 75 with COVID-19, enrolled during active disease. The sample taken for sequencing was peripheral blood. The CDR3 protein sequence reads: CASSLGRDSFF. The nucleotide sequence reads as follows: TGTGCCAGCAGCTTGGGCCGGGACTCATTCTTC. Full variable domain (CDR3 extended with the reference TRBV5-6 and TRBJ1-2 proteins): DAGVTQSPTHLIKTRGQQVTLRCSPKSGHDTVSWYQQALGQGPQFIFQYYEEEERQRGNFPDRFSGHQFPNYSSELNVNALLLGDSALYLCASSLGRDSFFGSGTRLTVV.